The entry that follows covers one TCR beta chain sequence. Authors' data handling: Amplification of reference gene primers was used by the study to estimate nucleated cell counts. Assay: immunoSEQ multiplex PCR; the TCRdb copy retains only in-frame clones and omits some. From that table come the V and J calls and clone size; the DNA was used to work out D and trimming. The table lists around 180,000 clones, around 77% of them singletons. This specimen belongs to a study of blood T cell repertoires in COVID-19. Study-level information: Both acute and convalescent COVID-19 samples were obtained from the United States, Italy and Spain.

Germline loops: CDR1 SGHDN, CDR2 FVKESK. The V and J ends lost 1 base and 11 bases respectively, with 8 bases between them. The CDR3 runs to 11 residues. The sequence derives from a man in his 60s with active or convalescent COVID-19. Sequencing was done on a sample of peripheral blood. This chain links TRBV14 with TRBJ1-1; D not certain. In DNA, the CDR3 is TGTGCCAGCAGCCAAGTCGGTCTCGCTTTCTTT. Its translation: CASSQVGLAFF.